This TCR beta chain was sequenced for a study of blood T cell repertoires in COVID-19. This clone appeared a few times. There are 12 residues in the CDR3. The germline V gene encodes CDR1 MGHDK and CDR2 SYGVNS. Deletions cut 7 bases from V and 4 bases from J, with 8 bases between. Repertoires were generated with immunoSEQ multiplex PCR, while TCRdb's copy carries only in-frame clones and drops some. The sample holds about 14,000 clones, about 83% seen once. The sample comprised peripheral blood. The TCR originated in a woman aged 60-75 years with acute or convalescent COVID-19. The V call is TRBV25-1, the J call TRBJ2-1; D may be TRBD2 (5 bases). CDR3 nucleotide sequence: TGTGCCAGCATGCGAGGGTACAATGAGCAGTTCTTC. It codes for CASMRGYNEQFF.